This T cell receptor (beta chain) was sequenced during a study of blood T cell repertoires in COVID-19. Study summary: COVID-19 samples collected from the United States, Italy and Spain covered acute and convalescent phases.

V was shortened by 6 bases and J by 8 bases, with 13 bases between the two germline ends. Germline V CDR1 and CDR2: SQVTM, ANQGSEA. The CDR3 runs to 11 residues. As processed by the authors: By means of reference gene primer amplification, nucleated cell counts were estimated. The method was immunoSEQ multiplex PCR; TCRdb's version includes in-frame clones alone and lacks a portion of them. The D gene and trimming were derived from the DNA, and the V and J assignments and clone size from that table. The table records around 280,000 clones, approximately 90% of them present only once. The V gene is TRBV29-1, the J gene TRBJ1-2; possibly TRBD1 for D (6 bases). Sequenced sample: peripheral blood. The receptor was isolated from a woman between 45 and 65 years old who had recovered from COVID-19. The CDR3, as DNA: TGCAGCGTCGTTAGGGACATCGGCTACACCTTC. It is translated as CSVVRDIGYTF. Full variable domain (missing parts from reference TRBV29-1 and TRBJ1-2): SAVISQKPSRDICQRGTSLTIQCQVDSQVTMMFWYRQQPGQSLTLIATANQGSEATYESGFVIDKFPISRPNLTFSTLTVSNMSPEDSSIYLCSVVRDIGYTFGSGTRLTVV.